This TCR beta chain was profiled in a study of identical twins. This CDR3 spans 12 amino acids. The germline V gene has CDR1 DFQATT and CDR2 SNEGSKA (reference sequence). Trimming took 4 bases from V and 4 from J, leaving 8 bases between them. TCRdb processed the 5' RACE reads anew with MiXCR; each CDR3 protein has one entry. Seen here are 600,000 to 800,000 distinct CDR3 sequences, around 20% observed once, and the top ten hold approximately 4.5%. These same records also appear under a second study, on T cells expressing NK-cell markers. As that study records: Each TCR beta repertoire originated in sorted T cells that were CD3+CD56+NKG2C+, CD3+CD56+NKG2C- or CD3+CD56-NKG2C+.

The receptor's source is a woman aged 18-29 years in good health. This chain joins TRBV20-1 and TRBJ2-1; a possible D gene is TRBD2 (5 bases). Sequenced input: PBMCs. CDR3 amino acids: CSAIRGYNEQFF. The CDR3 DNA reads TGCAGTGCTATTCGGGGTTACAATGAGCAGTTCTTC.